These 13 T cell receptor beta chains came from one sample sequenced in a study of neoadjuvant nivolumab and ipilimumab in lung cancer. Generated by immunoSEQ multiplex PCR, the TCRdb table keeps only in-frame clones and is missing some. In the table there are about 29,000 clones, roughly 76% of which are singletons. The sample here was tumor tissue, taken after neoadjuvant nivolumab, alone or with ipilimumab, at or shortly before surgery. These TCRs come from an adult with non-small cell lung cancer.

The chain has TRBV5-1 and TRBJ2-3, with D possibly matching TRBD1 (6 bases). Germline CDR1 and CDR2: SGHRS and YFSETQ. Between the trimmed V and J ends, which lost 0 bases and 5 bases, there was a span of 13 bases. The CDR3 has 15 residues. The CDR3 DNA follows: TGCGCCAGCAGCTTGGCCGGCCAGGGGATAGATACGCAGTATTTT. As protein: CASSLAGQGIDTQYF. Complete variable domain (other parts from reference TRBV5-1 and TRBJ2-3): KAGVTQTPRYLIKTRGQQVTLSCSPISGHRSVSWYQQTPGQGLQFLFEYFSETQRNKGNFPGRFSGRQFSNSRSEMNVSTLELGDSALYLCASSLAGQGIDTQYFGPGTRLTVL.

This clone was detected only a few times. The V call is TRBV30, the J call TRBJ2-1; maybe TRBD2 (6 bases). Germline loops: CDR1 GTSNPN, CDR2 SVGIG (reference sequence). This CDR3 has 14 residues. Trimming removed 2 bases from V and 5 bases from J, with 13 bases in between. CDR3 sequence: CAWSPGTYDNEQFF. The CDR3 DNA follows: TGTGCCTGGAGTCCCGGGACTTATGACAATGAGCAGTTCTTC.

J is TRBJ1-1 and V is TRBV10-3, with unresolved D. Germline-derived CDR1 and CDR2 are ENHRY and SYGVKD. Between the trimmed V and J ends, which lost 3 bases and 4 bases, there was a span of 9 bases. This CDR3 is 13 amino acids long. In nucleotides, the CDR3 is TGTGCCATCAGTGACCAGAGCGGCACTGAAGCTTTCTTT. Protein sequence: CAISDQSGTEAFF.

This clone rates as medium-sized. The gene calls are TRBV10-2 and TRBJ2-7; D possibly uses TRBD1 or TRBD2 (5 bases each). Germline CDR1 reads WSHSY; CDR2 reads SAAADI. The germline V and J ends were trimmed by 4 bases and 4 bases, with 8 bases remaining between them. The CDR3 spans 12 residues. In DNA, the CDR3 is TGCGCCAGCAGTGCCGAGGGGTACGAGCAGTACTTC. Translation: CASSAEGYEQYF.

The rearrangement links TRBV5-4 to TRBJ2-5; D might be TRBD2 (5 bases). V was trimmed by 9 bases and J by 3 bases, leaving 15 bases between them. CDR1 and CDR2 (germline): SGHNT, YYREEE (reference sequence). This CDR3 comprises 13 residues. The CDR3 sequence is CATGVVLEETQYF. The CDR3 nucleotides are TGTGCCACCGGGGTAGTTTTGGAAGAGACCCAGTACTTC.

The rearrangement links TRBV11-2 to TRBJ2-3; a possible D gene is TRBD2 (6 bases). Germline V gene data show CDR1 as SGHAT and CDR2 as FQNNGV. The V end was cut by 4 bases, the J end by 6 bases, with 11 bases between. The length of the CDR3 is 13 residues. CDR3 residues: CASSWDSMDTQYF. CDR3 DNA: TGTGCCAGCAGCTGGGACTCCATGGATACGCAGTATTTT.

The chain couples TRBV29-1 to TRBJ1-4; the match to TRBD1 covers 7 bases. Germline V gene data show CDR1 as SQVTM and CDR2 as ANQGSEA. V lost 5 bases, J lost 7 bases, and 16 bases stayed unmatched. CDR3 length equals 16 residues. CDR3 bases: TGCAGCGTTCCCTCCGGACAGGCCCTGGGCGGTGAAAAACTGTTTTTT. This sequence encodes CSVPSGQALGGEKLFF.

The chain recombines TRBV6-6 with TRBJ1-6, with TRBD1 matching 9 bases. V was pared by 5 bases and J by 9 bases, with 11 bases of the junction left unmatched. The CDR3 totals 16 residues. Germline V gives CDR1 MNHNY, CDR2 SVGAGI (reference sequence). CDR3 DNA: TGTGCCAGCAGTAAGCGGGACAGGGATCCGGGTTCACCCCTCCACTTT. This codes for CASSKRDRDPGSPLHF.

This sequence joins TRBV7-9 and TRBJ1-4; D gene ambiguous. The CDR3 runs to 14 residues. Germline values: CDR1 SEHNR, CDR2 FQNEAQ (reference sequence). The V end lost 1 base, the J end lost 8 bases, and 11 bases lay between the germline ends. The CDR3 DNA reads as TGTGCCAGCAGCTTAGTGCCGGAGGAGGAAAAACTGTTTTTT. Amino acids: CASSLVPEEEKLFF.

This clone showed up just a few times. The gene calls are TRBV7-2 and TRBJ2-7, with 9 bases aligning to TRBD2. V was pared by 3 bases and J by 4 bases, with 10 bases of the junction left unmatched. From germline, CDR1 is SGHTA and CDR2 FQGNSA. The CDR3 covers 16 residues. The CDR3 is CASSLVGSRGGYEQYF. The CDR3 nucleotides are TGTGCCAGCAGCTTGGTCGGCTCGCGGGGGGGGTACGAGCAGTACTTC.

V is TRBV4-1 and J is TRBJ2-1; 8 bases are a match to TRBD1. Germline-derived CDR1 and CDR2 are MGHRA and YSYEKL. The CDR3 totals 16 residues. V shed 0 bases, J shed 9 bases, and the junction held 10 bases outside the gene matches. The CDR3: CASSQDPGQGLVEQFF. The CDR3 region has the DNA TGCGCCAGCAGCCAAGATCCTGGACAGGGCCTCGTTGAGCAGTTCTTC.

This clone showed up just a few times. The V and J genes are TRBV30 and TRBJ1-3; D gene unclear. V lost 5 bases, J lost 4 bases, and 9 bases lay in between. This CDR3 is 12 amino acids long. CDR1 is GTSNPN, CDR2 SVGIG, per germline (reference sequence). The CDR3 spells CAWESGGNTIYF. CDR3 DNA: TGTGCCTGGGAGTCCGGGGGAAACACCATATATTTT.

The CDR3 nucleotides read TGTGCCAGCAGTCTGGACAGCCCCTACAATGAGCAGTTCTTC. Translating it yields CASSLDSPYNEQFF. The gene calls are TRBV2 and TRBJ2-1; D is perhaps TRBD1 (6 bases). The CDR3 has 14 amino acids. The germline V and J ends were trimmed by 5 bases and 2 bases, with 10 bases remaining between them. CDR1 is SNHLY and CDR2 is FYNNEI in the germline V gene.